Following are 31 T cell receptor beta chains from one sample sequenced in a study of blood T cell repertoires in COVID-19. Clones were sequenced by immunoSEQ multiplex PCR, and TCRdb holds only the in-frame ones, with some missing. This table holds hundreds of thousands of clones, roughly 88% found once. The sequencing sample was made of peripheral blood. These receptors were collected from an older woman with COVID-19, enrolled during active disease.

The J gene is TRBJ1-4, the V gene TRBV30; 9 bases are shared with TRBD1. This CDR3 spans 14 amino acids. From germline, CDR1 is GTSNPN and CDR2 SVGIG (reference sequence). The V segment lost 2 bases and the J segment 8 bases; nucleotides outside the gene matches: 6. The CDR3 region is CAWSQGTGMEKLFF. CDR3 bases: TGTGCCTGGAGTCAGGGGACAGGGATGGAAAAACTGTTTTTT.

This clone has more than one count but fewer than ten. V gene TRBV11-2 combines with J gene TRBJ1-3; no clear D gene. The CDR3 spans 16 residues. Per the germline V gene, CDR1 is SGHAT and CDR2 is FQNNGV. V lost 2 bases, J lost 1 base, and 12 bases lay in between. The CDR3 DNA reads TGTGCCAGCAGCTTAAAAAGGTCGGAGTCTGGAAACACCATATATTTT. Its protein product is CASSLKRSESGNTIYF.

The V call is TRBV5-4, the J call TRBJ2-5; tentatively, D is TRBD2 (5 bases). V was shortened by 1 base and J by 3 bases, with 13 bases between the two germline ends. The germline V gene has CDR1 SGHNT and CDR2 YYREEE (reference sequence). The CDR3 length is 15 residues. The CDR3 reads CASSLRGSGKETQYF. In nucleotides, the CDR3 is TGTGCCAGCAGCTTGAGAGGGTCGGGAAAAGAGACCCAGTACTTC.

The chain joins TRBV28 to TRBJ1-2; tentatively, D is TRBD1 (5 bases). The germline V and J ends were trimmed by 6 bases and 4 bases, with 9 bases remaining between them. Germline CDR1 and CDR2: MDHEN and SYDVKM. There are 12 residues in the CDR3. The CDR3 region is CASRAGGYGYTF. DNA of the CDR3: TGTGCCAGCAGGGCGGGGGGCTATGGCTACACCTTC.

This chain connects TRBV6-6 to TRBJ1-1; D perhaps matches TRBD1 (5 bases). The germline V and J ends were trimmed by 2 bases and 1 base, with 14 bases remaining between them. This CDR3 has 16 residues. Germline V lookup: CDR1 MNHNY, CDR2 SVGAGI (reference sequence). The CDR3 here is CASSYIRGHGNTEAFF. The CDR3 DNA reads TGTGCCAGCAGTTACATTAGGGGCCATGGGAACACTGAAGCTTTCTTT.

V is TRBV5-6 and J is TRBJ2-1, with 7 positions matching TRBD1. The CDR3 is made up of 16 amino acids. The germline V gene encodes CDR1 SGHDT and CDR2 YYEEEE. After removal of 5 bases from V and 0 bases from J, the junction contained 8 bases not matched to a gene. DNA of the CDR3: TGTGCCAGCAGACTCACAGGGGCGAGCTCCTACAATGAGCAGTTCTTC. Protein: CASRLTGASSYNEQFF.

J is TRBJ2-5 and V is TRBV7-3; tentatively, D is TRBD1 (6 bases). This CDR3 region has 13 residues. V lost 1 base, J lost 4 bases, and 7 bases lay in between. The germline V gene has CDR1 SGHTA and CDR2 FQGTGA. CDR3 nucleotide sequence: TGTGCCAGCAGCTTAAACAGGGTAGAGACCCAGTACTTC. This encodes CASSLNRVETQYF.

The J gene is TRBJ2-1, the V gene TRBV28; D gene uncertain. Germline CDR1 and CDR2: MDHEN and SYDVKM. There are 15 residues in the CDR3. Trimming took 1 base from V and 0 from J, leaving 7 bases between them. The CDR3 loop reads CASSLFSDSYNEQFF. The DNA of the CDR3 is TGTGCCAGCAGTTTATTCAGTGACTCCTACAATGAGCAGTTCTTC.

The V gene is TRBV7-9, the J gene TRBJ1-2; 8 bases line up with TRBD1. This CDR3 is built from 15 residues. V dropped 5 bases and J dropped 2; count of bases not matched to a gene: 7. The germline V gene encodes CDR1 SEHNR and CDR2 FQNEAQ (reference sequence). The CDR3 loop reads CASSDRDRWNYGYTF. In DNA, the CDR3 is TGTGCCAGCAGCGACCGGGACAGGTGGAACTATGGCTACACCTTC. Variable domain in full (rest from reference TRBV7-9 and TRBJ1-2): DTGVSQNPRHKITKRGQNVTFRCDPISEHNRLYWYRQTLGQGPEFLTYFQNEAQLEKSRLLSDRFSAERPKGSFSTLEIQRTEQGDSAMYLCASSDRDRWNYGYTFGSGTRLTVV.

A single count supports this clone. This chain connects TRBV9 to TRBJ2-1; 12 nucleotides align to TRBD2. Germline assignment: CDR1 SGDLS and CDR2 YYNGEE. The J segment lost 7 bases and the V segment lost 0 bases, leaving 5 bases of the junction unmatched. The CDR3 covers 16 residues. This CDR3 reads CASSVGTSGIRNEQFF. The CDR3 DNA reads TGTGCCAGCAGCGTAGGGACTAGCGGGATTCGGAATGAGCAGTTCTTC.

This clone was seen once. The chain joins TRBV20-1 to TRBJ1-1; no definite D call. The V end lost 3 bases, the J end lost 0 bases, and 17 bases lay between the germline ends. Germline CDR1 and CDR2: DFQATT and SNEGSKA (reference sequence). The CDR3 has 16 residues. The CDR3 is CSASTGKNPVNTEAFF. In DNA, the CDR3 is TGCAGTGCTAGTACGGGGAAAAACCCGGTGAACACTGAAGCTTTCTTT.

The rearrangement uses TRBV19 and TRBJ2-7, with 7 bases matching TRBD2. The J segment lost 0 bases and the V segment lost 11 bases, leaving 7 bases of the junction unmatched. The V gene's germline CDR1 is LNHDA and CDR2 SQIVND (reference sequence). The CDR3 totals 13 residues. The CDR3 region has the DNA TGTGCCTGCCGGAGGGAGGGCTCCTACGAGCAGTACTTC. The encoded protein is CACRREGSYEQYF. Full variable domain (outside the CDR3, taken from reference TRBV19 and TRBJ2-7): DGGITQSPKYLFRKEGQNVTLSCEQNLNHDAMYWYRQDPGQGLRLIYYSQIVNDFQKGDIAEGYSVSREKKESFPLTVTSAQKNPTAFYLCACRREGSYEQYFGPGTRLTVT.

This chain uses TRBV6-6 with TRBJ2-7; 8 bases map to TRBD1. Looked up from germline, CDR1 is MNHNY and CDR2 is SVGAGI (reference sequence). Trimming at V came to 3 bases and at J to 5 bases, leaving 6 bases not matched to a gene. This CDR3 has 14 residues. CDR3 sequence (DNA): TGTGCCAGCAGTTATCGACAGGGGATCCACGAGCAGTACTTC. Protein product: CASSYRQGIHEQYF.

The chain links TRBV3-1 (or the pseudogene TRBV3-2) to TRBJ2-5; a possible D gene is TRBD2 (5 bases). The V end lost 4 bases, the J end lost 3 bases, and 9 bases lay between the germline ends. CDR1 LGHDT and CDR2 YNNKEL come from the germline V gene (reference sequence). This CDR3 region has 13 residues. The CDR3 spells CASSPGLKETQYF. CDR3 sequence (DNA): TGTGCCAGCAGCCCGGGATTGAAAGAGACCCAGTACTTC.

The gene calls are TRBV5-5 and TRBJ2-2, with TRBD1 identical over 7 bases. The CDR3 consists of 15 residues. CDR1 is SGHKS, CDR2 YYEKEE, per germline (reference sequence). V lost 3 bases and J lost 1; bases outside the gene matches: 3. CDR3 DNA: TGTGCCAGCAGCTCCGGACAGGAGAACACCGGGGAGCTGTTTTTT. Its protein is CASSSGQENTGELFF.

The chain employs TRBV3-1 (or the pseudogene TRBV3-2) and TRBJ1-2; a weak D match, TRBD1 (5 bases). CDR3 length: 15 residues. Germline V gene sequence: CDR1 LGHDT, CDR2 YNNKEL (reference sequence). V dropped 0 bases and J dropped 4 bases, with 12 bases sitting between them. CDR3: CASSQDLVGGYGYTF. Here the CDR3 DNA reads TGTGCCAGCAGCCAAGATCTCGTCGGGGGCTATGGCTACACCTTC.

The chain uses TRBV7-2 and TRBJ1-4; tentatively, D is TRBD1 (6 bases). CDR3 length equals 15 residues. V gave up 5 bases and J gave up 5 bases, with 15 bases separating them. Germline V lookup: CDR1 SGHTA, CDR2 FQGNSA. The DNA for the CDR3 is TGTGCCAGCAGCCCCACCGGGACAATAAATGAAAAACTGTTTTTT. This sequence encodes CASSPTGTINEKLFF.

The rearrangement links TRBV29-1 to TRBJ1-2; 10 bases are a match to TRBD1. In germline, CDR1 is SQVTM, CDR2 ANQGSEA. The CDR3 is 13 residues long. V lost 3 bases and J lost 7; bases outside the gene matches: 5. The CDR3 DNA follows: TGCAGCGTTGACCTGACAGGGGGCGCTGGCTACACCTTC. Protein product: CSVDLTGGAGYTF.

This chain uses TRBV7-3 with TRBJ1-2, with D uncertain. Between the trimmed V and J ends, which lost 4 bases and 3 bases, there was a span of 12 bases. The CDR3 is made up of 14 amino acids. Germline V gives CDR1 SGHTA, CDR2 FQGTGA. The CDR3 DNA reads as TGTGCCAGCAGCTCCATCTTATTAGACTATGGCTACACCTTC. It encodes CASSSILLDYGYTF.

A single count supports this clone. The J gene is TRBJ1-1, the V gene TRBV6-5; 9 positions agree with TRBD1. The CDR3 spans 13 residues. V dropped 6 bases and J dropped 1; count of bases not matched to a gene: 0. The germline gives CDR1 MNHEY, CDR2 SVGAGI. In DNA form, the CDR3 reads TGTGCCAGCAGACAGGGGGCGAACACTGAAGCTTTCTTT. Amino acids: CASRQGANTEAFF.

The chain employs TRBV6-5 and TRBJ2-3, with D possibly being TRBD2 (6 bases). With 4 bases removed from V and 4 bases from J, the gap between germline ends came to 15 bases. CDR3 length: 15 amino acids. Germline loops: CDR1 MNHEY, CDR2 SVGAGI. The CDR3 nucleotides are TGTGCCAGCAGTTTGGGCCGGGGGAATGCAGATACGCAGTATTTT. Protein sequence: CASSLGRGNADTQYF.

CDR3 nucleotides: TGTGCCAGCAGGGGTCCGGGACTAGCGGGGCTGGAGACCCAGTACTTC. Its protein product is CASRGPGLAGLETQYF. The rearrangement joins TRBV3-1 (or the pseudogene TRBV3-2) to TRBJ2-5, with 13 bases fitting TRBD2. The V gene's germline CDR1 is LGHDT and CDR2 YNNKEL (reference sequence). The trim removed 6 bases at V and 5 bases at J, leaving 9 bases unmatched. The CDR3 spans 16 residues.

CDR3 loop: CASSQAGQGNYGYTF. CDR3 sequence (DNA): TGTGCCAGCAGCCAAGCGGGACAGGGGAACTATGGCTACACCTTC. The rearrangement uses TRBV3-1 (or the pseudogene TRBV3-2) and TRBJ1-2; 10 bases match TRBD1. Germline V gene data show CDR1 as LGHDT and CDR2 as YNNKEL (reference sequence). V gave up 1 base and J gave up 2 bases; unmatched junction bases: 1. This CDR3 is built from 15 residues.

The chain joins TRBV2 to TRBJ1-2, with 7 bases identical to TRBD1. The CDR3 spans 13 residues. From germline, CDR1 is SNHLY and CDR2 FYNNEI. Trimming cost V 7 bases and J 7 bases; bases outside gene matches: 9. CDR3 sequence reads: CASTGGGWRGYTF. As DNA, the CDR3 is TGTGCCAGCACCGGAGGGGGCTGGCGTGGCTACACCTTC.

The V gene is TRBV19, the J gene TRBJ1-4; D call uncertain. Trimming shortened V by 3 bases and J by 4 bases, and 9 bases separated the two germline ends. This CDR3 has 14 residues. CDR1 LNHDA and CDR2 SQIVND come from the germline V gene (reference sequence). In nucleotides, the CDR3 is TGTGCCAGTAGTATTCGTAGAATTAATGAAAAACTGTTTTTT. Translation: CASSIRRINEKLFF.

The V call is TRBV18, the J call TRBJ1-1, with unresolved D. The germline V gene has CDR1 KGHSH and CDR2 LQKENI. This CDR3 is built from 14 residues. Trimming cost V 3 bases and J 1 base, with 9 bases left between them. CDR3 residues: CASSPLGKNTEAFF. The CDR3 coding sequence is TGTGCCAGCTCACCTCTCGGGAAGAACACTGAAGCTTTCTTT.

The genes are TRBV6-1 and TRBJ1-2; perhaps TRBD1 as D (6 bases). V lost 3 bases to trimming and J lost 4 bases, with 21 bases between them. The germline V gene encodes CDR1 MNHNS and CDR2 SASEGT. This CDR3 contains 17 residues. The CDR3: CASSDYGTRASGYGYTF. The CDR3 DNA reads as TGTGCCAGCAGTGATTACGGGACACGGGCATCAGGCTATGGCTACACCTTC.

The chain links TRBV7-3 to TRBJ2-2, with 8 bases lining up with TRBD1. J lost 0 bases, V lost 8 bases, and 2 bases had no gene match. Germline assignment: CDR1 SGHTA and CDR2 FQGTGA. This CDR3 is 14 amino acids long. DNA for the CDR3: TGTGCCAGCGGACAGGGCCCGAACACCGGGGAGCTGTTTTTT. Protein product: CASGQGPNTGELFF.

This chain links TRBV27 with TRBJ1-6, with 8 bases fitting TRBD1. CDR3 size: 16 residues. The germline V gene encodes CDR1 MNHEY and CDR2 SMNVEV (reference sequence). V shed 6 bases, J shed 0 bases, and the junction held 4 bases outside the gene matches. The CDR3 region has the DNA TGTGCCAGCAGGCTAACAGGGGGCTCCTATAATTCACCCCTCCACTTT. This translates into CASRLTGGSYNSPLHF.

The V call is TRBV5-1, the J call TRBJ1-2; D ambiguous. Germline values: CDR1 SGHRS, CDR2 YFSETQ. V was cut by 4 bases and J by 7 bases, with 17 bases left in between. The CDR3 loop spans 14 amino acids. The CDR3 reads CASSQDTPLSGYTF. As DNA, the CDR3 is TGCGCCAGCAGCCAAGACACACCTTTGTCTGGCTACACCTTC.

The chain combines TRBV5-6 with TRBJ2-7; 13 bases map to TRBD2. CDR3 length equals 17 residues. V shed 4 bases, J shed 2 bases, and the junction held 9 bases outside the gene matches. Germline loops: CDR1 SGHDT, CDR2 YYEEEE. As DNA, the CDR3 is TGTGCCAGCAGCGCTGGACTAGCGGGAGTCTTACCCTACGAGCAGTACTTC. Amino acids: CASSAGLAGVLPYEQYF.